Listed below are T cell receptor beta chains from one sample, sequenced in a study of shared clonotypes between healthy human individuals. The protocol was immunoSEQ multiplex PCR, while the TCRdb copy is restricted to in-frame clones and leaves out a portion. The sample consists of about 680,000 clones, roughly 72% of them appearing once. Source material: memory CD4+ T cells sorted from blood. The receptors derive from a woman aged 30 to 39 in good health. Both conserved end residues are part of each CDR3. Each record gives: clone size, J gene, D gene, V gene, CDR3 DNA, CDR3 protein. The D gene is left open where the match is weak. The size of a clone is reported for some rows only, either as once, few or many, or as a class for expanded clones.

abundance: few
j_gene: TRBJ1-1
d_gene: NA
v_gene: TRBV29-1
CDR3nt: TGCAGCGTCCTTGCCGTTAATATATGGGTCAATCCGGCTTTCTTT
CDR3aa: CSVLAVNIWVNPAFF

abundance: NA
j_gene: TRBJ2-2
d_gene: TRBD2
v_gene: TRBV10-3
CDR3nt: TGTGCCATCAGGCGGGGGGACACCGGGGAGCTGTTTTTT
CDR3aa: CAIRRGDTGELFF

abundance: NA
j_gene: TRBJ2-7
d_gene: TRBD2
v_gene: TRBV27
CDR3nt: TGTGCCAGCAGTTTACAACTAGCGGGACCCTACGAGCAGTACTTC
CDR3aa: CASSLQLAGPYEQYF

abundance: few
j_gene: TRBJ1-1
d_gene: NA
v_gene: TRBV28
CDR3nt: TGTGCCAGCAGCAGTGTGAACACTGAAGCTTTCTTT
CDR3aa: CASSSVNTEAFF

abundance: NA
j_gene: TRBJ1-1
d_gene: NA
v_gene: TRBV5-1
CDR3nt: TGCGCCAGCAGCTTGGATCCGGGTAGGACTGAAGCTTTCTTT
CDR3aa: CASSLDPGRTEAFF

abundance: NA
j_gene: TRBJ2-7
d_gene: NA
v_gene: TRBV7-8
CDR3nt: TGTGCCAGCAGCTTAGGGCCAGGCGAGCAGTACTTC
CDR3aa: CASSLGPGEQYF

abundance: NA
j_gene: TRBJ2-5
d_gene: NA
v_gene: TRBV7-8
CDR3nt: TGTGCCAGCAGCTCGACCGTGAGGGGCGGGATCCAAGAGACCCAGTACTTC
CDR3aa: CASSSTVRGGIQETQYF

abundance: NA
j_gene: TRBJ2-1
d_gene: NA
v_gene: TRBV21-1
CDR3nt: TGTGCCAGCAGCAAATCAGCGGGAGCACGCTTGGGATACAATGAGCAGTTCTTC
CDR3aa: CASSKSAGARLGYNEQFF

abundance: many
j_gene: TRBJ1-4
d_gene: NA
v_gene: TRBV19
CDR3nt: TGTGCCAGTAAGGCATCAACCGCAACTAATGAAAAACTGTTTTTT
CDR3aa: CASKASTATNEKLFF

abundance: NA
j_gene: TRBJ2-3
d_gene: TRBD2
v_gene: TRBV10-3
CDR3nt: TGTGCCATCAGGTCTAGCGGTAGCACAGATACGCAGTATTTT
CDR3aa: CAIRSSGSTDTQYF

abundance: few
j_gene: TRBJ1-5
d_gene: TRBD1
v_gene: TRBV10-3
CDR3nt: TGTGCCATCAGCACCACCGGAGGGGGCGGCAATCAGCCCCAGCATTTT
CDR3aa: CAISTTGGGGNQPQHF

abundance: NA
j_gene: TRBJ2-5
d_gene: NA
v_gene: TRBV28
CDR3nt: TGTGCCAGCAGTTTACCTATAGAGACCCAGTACTTC
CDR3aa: CASSLPIETQYF

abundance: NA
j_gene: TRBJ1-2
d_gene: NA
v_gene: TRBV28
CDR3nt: TGTGCCAGCACCTGGGGGGGGCGCTTCTATGGCTACACCTTC
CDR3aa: CASTWGGRFYGYTF

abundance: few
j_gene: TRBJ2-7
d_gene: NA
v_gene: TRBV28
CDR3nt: TGTGTCAGCAACCAAGGCGGGACTGGCTACGAGCAGTACTTC
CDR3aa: CVSNQGGTGYEQYF

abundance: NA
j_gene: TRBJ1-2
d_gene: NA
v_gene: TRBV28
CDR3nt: TGTGCCAGCAGTTATATTGGCGAAGTTGGCTACACCTTC
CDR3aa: CASSYIGEVGYTF

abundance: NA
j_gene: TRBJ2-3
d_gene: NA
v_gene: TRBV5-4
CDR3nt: TGTGCCAGCACCTTAGGGGACCACACAGATACGCAGTATTTT
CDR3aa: CASTLGDHTDTQYF

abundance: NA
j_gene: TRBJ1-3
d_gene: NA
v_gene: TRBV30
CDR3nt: TGTGCCTGGGGGGACTTGAGCTCTGGAAACACCATATATTTT
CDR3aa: CAWGDLSSGNTIYF

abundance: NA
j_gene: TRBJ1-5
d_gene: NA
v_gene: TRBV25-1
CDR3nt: TGTGCCAGCAGTGGCCCCGACAGGAATAGCAATCAGCCCCAGCATTTT
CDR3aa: CASSGPDRNSNQPQHF

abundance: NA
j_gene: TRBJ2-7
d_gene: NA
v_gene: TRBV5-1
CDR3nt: TGCGCCAGCAGCTCGGGGGCAGGGCCCTACGAGCAGTACTTC
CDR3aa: CASSSGAGPYEQYF

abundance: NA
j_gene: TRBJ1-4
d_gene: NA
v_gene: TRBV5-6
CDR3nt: TGTGCCAGCAGCTTACAGAATGAAAAACTGTTTTTT
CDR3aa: CASSLQNEKLFF

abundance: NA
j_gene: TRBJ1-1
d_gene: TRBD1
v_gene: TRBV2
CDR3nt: TGTGCCAGCAGGGGGGACAGGGTGAACACTGAAGCTTTCTTT
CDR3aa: CASRGDRVNTEAFF

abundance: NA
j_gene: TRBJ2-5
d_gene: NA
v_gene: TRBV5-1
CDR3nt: TGCGCCAGCAGCTTTGTCTATCAAGAGACCCAGTACTTC
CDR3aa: CASSFVYQETQYF

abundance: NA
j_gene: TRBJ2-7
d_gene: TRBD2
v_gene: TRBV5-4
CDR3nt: TGTGCCAGCAGCTTGACGCTAGCGGGAGACGAGCAGTACTTC
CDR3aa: CASSLTLAGDEQYF

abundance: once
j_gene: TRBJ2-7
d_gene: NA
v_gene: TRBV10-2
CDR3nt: TGCGCCAGCAGTGACCTAGCGATAAGCTCCTACGAGCAGTACTTC
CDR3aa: CASSDLAISSYEQYF

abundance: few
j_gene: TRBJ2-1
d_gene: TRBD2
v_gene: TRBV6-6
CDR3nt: TGTGCCAGCAGCCTAGACCTAGCGGGAGAGTTCTTC
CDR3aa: CASSLDLAGEFF

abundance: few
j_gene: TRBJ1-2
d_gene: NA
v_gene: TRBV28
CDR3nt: TGTGCCAGCCACTCAGGGTTTGGCTACACCTTC
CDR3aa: CASHSGFGYTF

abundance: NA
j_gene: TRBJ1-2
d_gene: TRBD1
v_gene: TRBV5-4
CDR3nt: TGTGCCAGCAGCTCACCCGGGACAGGGAAAAACTATGGCTACACCTTC
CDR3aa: CASSSPGTGKNYGYTF

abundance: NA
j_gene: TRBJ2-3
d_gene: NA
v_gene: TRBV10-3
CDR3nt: TGTGCCATCAGTGACGAGGGGGAGGGTACAGATACGCAGTATTTT
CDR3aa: CAISDEGEGTDTQYF

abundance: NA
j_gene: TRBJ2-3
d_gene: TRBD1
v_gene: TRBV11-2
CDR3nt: TGTGCCAGCAGCCAATGGGACAGGTCCTCCACAGATACGCAGTATTTT
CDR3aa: CASSQWDRSSTDTQYF

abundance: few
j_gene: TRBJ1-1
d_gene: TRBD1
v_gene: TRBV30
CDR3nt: TGTGCCTGGAGTGCGGGACAGGGGGGGACTGAAGCTTTCTTT
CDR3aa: CAWSAGQGGTEAFF

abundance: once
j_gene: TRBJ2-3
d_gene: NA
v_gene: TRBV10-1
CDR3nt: TGCGCCAGCAGTGTTGGGGGGTCGACAGATACGCAGTATTTT
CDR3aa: CASSVGGSTDTQYF

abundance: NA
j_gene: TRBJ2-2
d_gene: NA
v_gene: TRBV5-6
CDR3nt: TGTGCCAGCAGCTTTGGACGCCCGGCCGGGGAGCTGTTTTTT
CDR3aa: CASSFGRPAGELFF

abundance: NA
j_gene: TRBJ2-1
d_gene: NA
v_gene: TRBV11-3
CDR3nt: TGTGCCAGCAGCCAGACGGACAGCTACAATGAGCAGTTCTTC
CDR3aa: CASSQTDSYNEQFF

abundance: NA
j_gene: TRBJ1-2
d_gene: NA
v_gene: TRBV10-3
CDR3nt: TGTGCCATCAGTTACCAAAACTATGGCTACACCTTC
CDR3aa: CAISYQNYGYTF

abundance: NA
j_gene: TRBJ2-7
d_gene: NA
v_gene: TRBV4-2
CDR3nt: TGTGCCAGCAGCCAAGAATGGAGCGACACCTACGAGCAGTACTTC
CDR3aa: CASSQEWSDTYEQYF

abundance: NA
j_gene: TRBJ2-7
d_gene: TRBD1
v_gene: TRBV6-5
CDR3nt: TGTGCCAGCAGAGCGGGACAGGGCTACGAGCAGTACTTC
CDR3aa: CASRAGQGYEQYF

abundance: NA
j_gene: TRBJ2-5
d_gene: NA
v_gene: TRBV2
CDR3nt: TGTGCCAGCAGGTCGACACCCCTGGGGACCCAGTACTTC
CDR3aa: CASRSTPLGTQYF

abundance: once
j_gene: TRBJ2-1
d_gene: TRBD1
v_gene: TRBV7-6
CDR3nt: TGTGCCAGCAGCTTTGGGACAGGGTCGGCTAATGAGCAGTTCTTC
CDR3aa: CASSFGTGSANEQFF

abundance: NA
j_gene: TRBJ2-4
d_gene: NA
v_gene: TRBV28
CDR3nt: TGTGCCAGCAAACAAGGACAGATCAAAAACATTCAGTACTTC
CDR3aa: CASKQGQIKNIQYF

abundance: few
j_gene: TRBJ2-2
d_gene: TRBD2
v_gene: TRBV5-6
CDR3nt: TGTGCCAGCAGCTTGATTAGCGGGAGTACCACCGGGGAGCTGTTTTTT
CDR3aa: CASSLISGSTTGELFF

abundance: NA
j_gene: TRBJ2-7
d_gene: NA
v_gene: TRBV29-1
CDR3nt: TGCAGCGTTGAAGTAGGGAGGGGGCGGATGAGAGAGCAGTACTTC
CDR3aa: CSVEVGRGRMREQYF

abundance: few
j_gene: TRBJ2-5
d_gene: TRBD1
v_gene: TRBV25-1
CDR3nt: TGTGCCAGCAGTGGACAGGGTCAAGAGACCCAGTACTTC
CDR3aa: CASSGQGQETQYF

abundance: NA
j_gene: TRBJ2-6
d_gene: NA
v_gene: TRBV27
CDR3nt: TGTGCCAGCAGTCCAAGGCAGACTACTGGGGCCAACGTCCTGACTTTC
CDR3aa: CASSPRQTTGANVLTF